The T cell receptor (beta chain) under discussion was sequenced for a study of cytotoxic CD8 clonotypes in ibrutinib-treated CLL. In the study overall: Overall, approximately 25 responses were partial and 2 complete; following median about 70 months, roughly 15 patients stayed remitted and approximately 12 progressed. Once treatment had gone on for a median of around eleven months, range 6 to 36, response samples were drawn. Whole-study results and caveats: Patients showed higher baseline clonality than age-matched healthy donors, and it tracked circulating CD8+ T-cell counts.

The data were produced by immunoSEQ multiplex PCR, yet TCRdb's version contains in-frame clones alone and is incomplete. The repertoire has tens of thousands of clones, 45% to 60% of them found once; the top ten carry 14% to 15%. Of note for this clone: The antigen remains undetermined.

Cryopreserved PBMCs supplied about 2 micrograms of genomic DNA for TCR beta libraries. Trimming stripped 6 bases from V and 7 bases from J, with 13 bases between. CDR1 and CDR2 (germline): MNHNS, SASEGT. The CDR3 totals 12 residues. V is TRBV6-1 and J is TRBJ2-7, with D possibly TRBD1 on 5 matching bases. The sequences come from PBMCs, collected after 12 months of ibrutinib treatment. The TCR originated in a human donor with chronic lymphocytic leukemia. The CDR3: CASRQARREQYV. CDR3 coding DNA: TGTGCCAGCAGACAGGCCCGGCGGGAGCAGTACGTC.